This T cell receptor (beta chain) derives from a study of T-cell reconstitution after alpha-beta-depleted transplantation in children. Study observations and caveats: The high TCRbeta diversity at day 60 in some patients came from surviving recipient T cells and thymic progenitors. Alpha-beta T cells present about two months after transplant were reported to originate from several hundred expanded graft clones.

The germline V gene encodes CDR1 MDHEN and CDR2 SYDVKM. Trimming left V 2 bases short and J 6 bases short, with 16 bases between. CDR3 length: 15 amino acids. On this clonotype itself: What it binds is unknown.

Unique molecular identifiers were built into the TCRbeta library. Each CDR3 protein is one row after TCRdb ran MiXCR on the PCR reads. The sample includes approximately 270,000 distinct CDR3 sequences, more than 20% of them seen just once. The chain recombines TRBV28 with TRBJ1-1; no clear D gene. This sample comprised PBMCs, mostly from graft donor cells, obtained 360 days after TCRalphabeta/CD19-depleted stem cell transplant. The receptor was derived from a female patient aged 2-9 years who had a stem cell transplant for congenital amegakaryocytic thrombocytopenia, so the T cells may come from the graft donor. The CDR3 sequence: CASSLRRTSGPEAFF. The CDR3 region has the DNA TGTGCCAGCAGTTTACGGAGAACTTCAGGTCCTGAAGCTTTCTTT.